There are many counts of the clone carrying this TCR beta chain. Researchers took RNA transcripts and amplified the TCR beta CDR3 regions from them. HTBI primers were employed in a first-round RT-PCR of the TCR CDR3. Via MiXCR, TCRdb re-called the multiplex PCR reads, giving one row per CDR3 protein. The sample has some 180,000 distinct CDR3 sequences; roughly 17% are singletons. The CDR3 sequence is 14 residues long. The germline V gene encodes CDR1 MNHNS and CDR2 SASEGT. V lost 7 bases and J 8 bases, leaving 18 bases between the germline ends. These data come from a study of T cells in Graves' hyperthyroidism and ophthalmopathy.

The rearrangement links TRBV6-1 to TRBJ1-3; TRBD1 might be the D (6 bases). Sequenced sample: blood. This TCR was sampled from a woman aged 50 to 60 with Graves' hyperthyroidism. This CDR3 reads CASNTDRSTDTIYF. The CDR3 DNA sequence: TGTGCCAGCAACACAGACAGGTCTACGGACACCATATATTTT.